Each of the 28 T cell receptor beta chains below was sequenced from the same sample in a study of T cell clonality in common variable immunodeficiency. Produced via immunoSEQ multiplex PCR; TCRdb's table is partial and in-frame only. This repertoire lists about 52,000 clones without singletons; approximately 1.9% sits in the top ten. The sample taken for sequencing was peripheral blood mononuclear cells. Receptors originate from a person aged 18 to 70 in good health.

This clone occurred many times. The DNA ends 3 residues before the CDR3 does, and the rest of the CDR3 is filled in from the germline J gene. J is TRBJ2-2 and V is TRBV29-1; 10 bases agree with TRBD1. J was trimmed by 5 bases and V by 2 bases; bases with no gene match: 8. Germline CDR1 is SQVTM and CDR2 is ANQGSEA. This CDR3 is built from 16 residues. The DNA read from the CDR3 is TGCAGCGTTGAAAGCCCCGGGACAGGGGATACCGGGGAG. Translated: CSVESPGTGDTGE. The CDR3 as a whole reads CSVESPGTGDTGELFF.

This clone was picked up a small number of times. The missing CDR3 end, 3 residues past where the read stops, is filled in from the germline J gene. The rearrangement uses TRBV5-4 and TRBJ2-5; 9 nucleotides line up with TRBD2. J lost 7 bases, V lost 3 bases, and 10 bases had no gene match. The germline V gene encodes CDR1 SGHNT and CDR2 YYREEE (reference sequence). The CDR3 extends over 15 amino acids. CDR3: CASSWEGGGAGTQYF. The covered CDR3 bases are TGTGCCAGCAGCTGGGAAGGCGGGGGGGCGGGGACC.

This clone was picked up many times. The DNA read from the CDR3 is TGCGCCAGCAGCCAATCTAGCGGGGCAGATACG. Encoded protein: CASSQSSGADT. The entire CDR3 is CASSQSSGADTQYF. The rearrangement links TRBV4-1 to TRBJ2-3; 9 nucleotides match TRBD2. The read finishes 3 residues shy of the CDR3 end, and the germline J gene is used to complete it. The CDR3 extends over 14 amino acids. The germline V gene has CDR1 MGHRA and CDR2 YSYEKL. The trim removed 2 bases at V and 4 bases at J, leaving 1 base unmatched.

This clone appeared many times. The read terminates 3 residues ahead of where the CDR3 ends, so the germline J gene completes it. The rearrangement uses TRBV6-2 or TRBV6-3 and TRBJ2-1, with 10 nucleotides matching TRBD2. V lost 8 bases and J lost 7; bases outside the gene matches: 11. The germline CDR1 and CDR2 sequences are MNHEY and SVGEGT. The CDR3 consists of 15 residues. Incomplete CDR3 DNA: TGTGCCAGCCTCCCTAGCGGGGGACCCTGGAATGAG. Protein: CASLPSGGPWNE. The full-length CDR3 reads as CASLPSGGPWNEQFF.

With respect to this clone: The read stops 3 residues short of the end of the CDR3; the missing end is completed from the germline J gene. V and J are TRBV6-2 or TRBV6-3 and TRBJ2-1; 9 bases fit TRBD2. Germline V gene lookup returns CDR1 MNHEY and CDR2 SVGEGT. Unmatched junction bases numbered 12, after V lost 7 bases and J lost 8 bases. The CDR3 has 15 residues. Incomplete CDR3 DNA: TGTGCCAGCACCCTAGGGGATAGCGGGAGTGATGAG. Encoded protein: CASTLGDSGSDE. The complete CDR3 sequence is CASTLGDSGSDEQFF.

In its sample, this clone was seen many times. The CDR3 loop reads CASSLSSGKGKLFF. The sequenced part of the CDR3 DNA is TGTGCCAGCAGCTTGTCTTCGGGGAAGGGAAAA. V usage is TRBV7-9 and J usage is TRBJ1-4; unclear D gene. The CDR3 goes on 3 residues after the read ends, and that part is filled in from the germline J gene. CDR1 and CDR2 (germline): SEHNR, FQNEAQ (reference sequence). Trimming shortened V by 3 bases and J by 10 bases, and 15 bases separated the two germline ends. CDR3 size: 14 residues. The full variable domain, with the rest looked up from reference TRBV7-9 and TRBJ1-4, is DTGVSQNPRHKITKRGQNVTFRCDPISEHNRLYWYRQTLGQGPEFLTYFQNEAQLEKSRLLSDRFSAERPKGSFSTLEIQRTEQGDSAMYLCASSLSSGKGKLFFGSGTQLSVL.

This clone was recorded many times. Read sequence stops 3 residues before the CDR3 end, and the germline J gene provides the missing end. The V gene is TRBV19, the J gene TRBJ2-2, with 8 bases fitting TRBD1. The CDR3 is 16 amino acids. V shed 3 bases and J 4 bases; nucleotides not matched to a gene: 7. CDR1 is LNHDA, CDR2 SQIVND, per germline (reference sequence). The CDR3 reads CASSMSQGAGTGELFF. The CDR3 bases that were read are TGTGCCAGTAGTATGTCCCAGGGGGCGGGCACCGGGGAG.

This clone came up a few times. The CDR3 goes on 3 residues after the read ends, and that part is filled in from the germline J gene. The J gene is TRBJ2-1, the V gene TRBV19; D may be TRBD2 (6 bases). Germline V gene lookup returns CDR1 LNHDA and CDR2 SQIVND (reference sequence). Trimming took 0 bases from V and 0 from J, leaving 12 bases between them. The CDR3 length is 17 residues. The part of the CDR3 DNA that was read is TGTGCCAGTAGTATAGATGGTAGCGGTAGCTCCTACAATGAG. Encoded protein: CASSIDGSGSSYNE. The whole CDR3 sequence reads CASSIDGSGSSYNEQFF.

This clone was seen ten or more times. Coverage ceases 3 residues before the CDR3 finishes, and the germline J gene fills in the end. V is TRBV10-3 and J is TRBJ2-7; 10 bases are a match to TRBD1. The V and J ends lost 9 bases and 5 bases, in that order; junction bases with no gene match: 10. The V gene's germline CDR1 is ENHRY and CDR2 SYGVKD. The CDR3 consists of 14 residues. CDR3 sequence reads: CAIAAGTGADEQYF. Incomplete CDR3 DNA: TGTGCCATTGCGGCCGGGACAGGGGCTGACGAG.

The sample holds many counts of this clone. The CDR3 extends 3 residues past the end of the read, so its final part is completed from the germline J gene. V and J are TRBV28 and TRBJ2-7, with no clear D. This CDR3 has 13 residues. V shed 3 bases and J shed 6 bases, with 12 bases lying between them. Germline-derived CDR1 and CDR2 are MDHEN and SYDVKM. The covered CDR3 bases are TGTGCCAGCAGTTTGCCCCCTACCGGCGAG. Amino acid sequence: CASSLPPTGE. In full, the CDR3 is CASSLPPTGEQYF.

This clone has ten or more counts. Read data end 3 residues before the CDR3 end; the end is taken from the germline J gene. The V call is TRBV20-1, the J call TRBJ2-3; D is ambiguous. V was cut by 1 base and J by 1 base, with 3 bases left in between. The CDR3 has 12 amino acids. Germline lookup yields CDR1 DFQATT and CDR2 SNEGSKA (reference sequence). Partial CDR3 DNA: TGCAGTGCTAGAGCCGGCACAGATACG. Protein product: CSARAGTDT. The CDR3 reads in full as CSARAGTDTQYF.

This clone was detected ten times or more. Read data end 3 residues before the CDR3 end; the end is taken from the germline J gene. The chain combines TRBV13 with TRBJ1-5; D not certain. Germline V lookup: CDR1 PRHDT, CDR2 FYEKMQ (reference sequence). The ends were cut back, 5 bases at V and 6 bases at J, with 14 bases in the middle. The CDR3 has 14 residues. The CDR3 here is CASSRAGSAQPQHF. Incomplete CDR3 DNA: TGTGCCAGCAGCCGAGCGGGGTCAGCTCAGCCC.

In this sample, this clone turned up a few times. Sequence at one end of the junction differs from germline and may be a read error. With the read ending 3 residues before the CDR3 end, the germline J gene is used to fill in that end. Other nucleotide sequences from this sample produce the same CDR3. V is TRBV6-1 and J is TRBJ1-3; no reliable D call. CDR3 length: 16 amino acids. Germline lookup yields CDR1 MNHNS and CDR2 SASEGT. CDR3 protein: CASSEAGVGSGNTIYF. The CDR3 bases that were read are TGTGCCAGCAGTGAAGCCGGGGTTGGGTCTGGAAACACA.

This clone occurred many times. Sequencing ends 3 residues short of the CDR3 end; the germline J gene provides the rest. V and J are TRBV19 and TRBJ2-1; 11 bases match TRBD2. The CDR3 runs to 17 residues. Germline CDR1 reads LNHDA; CDR2 reads SQIVND (reference sequence). The V gene end was trimmed by 5 bases and the J gene end by 7 bases; junction bases not matched to a gene: 13. This CDR3 reads CASSVGTSGQHRNEQFF. The sequenced part of the CDR3 DNA is TGTGCCAGTAGTGTTGGGACTAGCGGCCAACATAGGAATGAG.

This clone has a count of ten or more. The read ends 3 residues early relative to the CDR3; the germline J gene fills the gap. The chain recombines TRBV6-2 or TRBV6-3 with TRBJ1-2; tentative D call: TRBD1 (6 bases). The CDR3 is 13 residues long. Germline V gives CDR1 MNHEY, CDR2 SVGEGT. CDR3 amino acids: CASSRNRVGGYTF. The part of the CDR3 DNA that was read is TGTGCCAGCAGTCGAAACAGGGTCGGCGGC.

Many counts were recorded for this clone. The read stops 3 residues short of the end of the CDR3; the missing end is completed from the germline J gene. The chain couples TRBV20-1 to TRBJ1-6; D is unresolved. This CDR3 region has 14 residues. The V gene's germline CDR1 is DFQATT and CDR2 SNEGSKA (reference sequence). V lost 4 bases and J 6 bases, leaving 13 bases between the germline ends. The CDR3 is CSATRGSFNSPLHF. The part of the CDR3 DNA that was read is TGCAGTGCTACCCGCGGCAGCTTTAATTCACCC.

This clone came up a few times. The CDR3 end is not reached by the read, which stops 3 residues before it; the germline J gene fills it in. V is TRBV18 and J is TRBJ1-1, with a weak D call TRBD1 (6 bases). Trimming pared 0 bases from V and 0 bases from J, leaving 14 bases between. The CDR3 is 17 residues long. Germline assignment: CDR1 KGHSH and CDR2 LQKENI. CDR3 bases read: TGTGCCAGCTCACCACCGTTTGGGGGCCCCGTGAACACTGAA. Encoded protein: CASSPPFGGPVNTE. The CDR3, in full, reads CASSPPFGGPVNTEAFF. Combining the CDR3 with reference TRBV18 and TRBJ1-1 gives the whole variable domain NAGVMQNPRHLVRRRGQEARLRCSPMKGHSHVYWYRQLPEEGLKFMVYLQKENIIDESGMPKERFSAEFPKEGPSILRIQQVVRGDSAAYFCASSPPFGGPVNTEAFFGQGTRLTVV.

Note on this clone: A much bigger clone sits one base away, suggesting this may be a read error. The CDR3 extends 3 residues past the end of the read, so its final part is completed from the germline J gene. This CDR3 is also generated by other DNA sequences in the sample. V and J are TRBV19 and TRBJ2-1; TRBD2 matches 7 bases. The CDR3 loop spans 15 amino acids. J gave up 8 bases and V 2 bases, and 9 bases lay outside the gene matches. Looked up from germline, CDR1 is LNHDA and CDR2 is SQIVND (reference sequence). The covered CDR3 bases are TGTGCCAGTAGTATATTAGGACTAGACCCACATGAG. Its protein is CASSILGLDPHE. In full, the CDR3 reads CASSILGLDPHEQFF.

This clone was recorded many times. The CDR3 extends 3 residues past the end of the read, so its final part is completed from the germline J gene. The J gene is TRBJ2-5, the V gene TRBV7-9, with D possibly matching TRBD1 (6 bases). The CDR3 has 14 residues. Germline values: CDR1 SEHNR, CDR2 FQNEAQ (reference sequence). V lost 8 bases, J lost 1 base, and 14 bases lay in between. Here the CDR3 reads CASGDRTAQETQYF. CDR3 DNA (partial): TGTGCCAGCGGTGATAGGACAGCCCAAGAGACC.

This clone has ten or more counts. The read gets to within 3 residues of the CDR3 end, and the germline J gene fills in the rest. The genes are TRBV5-1 and TRBJ2-7; 11 bases align to TRBD2. Germline loops: CDR1 SGHRS, CDR2 YFSETQ. CDR3 length: 18 residues. The V segment lost 0 bases and the J segment 3 bases; nucleotides outside the gene matches: 11. CDR3 DNA, as far as it was read: TGCGCCAGCAGCTTGGCCGGGGGACTAGCGGACATCAACTACGAG. Translating gives CASSLAGGLADINYE. The CDR3 reads in full as CASSLAGGLADINYEQYF.

For this clone: The read gets to within 3 residues of the CDR3 end, and the germline J gene fills in the rest. The rearrangement joins TRBV18 to TRBJ1-3; D not certain. V gave up 6 bases and J gave up 4 bases, with 13 bases separating them. The CDR3 extends over 14 amino acids. Germline V CDR1 and CDR2: KGHSH, LQKENI. CDR3 residues: CASSSLQGGNTIYF. The CDR3 DNA, read in part, is TGTGCCAGCTCGTCCTTACAAGGCGGAAACACC.

This clone was seen ten or more times. With the read ending 3 residues before the CDR3 end, the germline J gene is used to fill in that end. This chain links TRBV7-3 with TRBJ2-1; 9 bases are shared with TRBD2. CDR3 length: 16 amino acids. Per germline, CDR1 SGHTA and CDR2 FQGTGA. The J segment lost 3 bases and the V segment lost 5 bases, leaving 8 bases of the junction unmatched. The CDR3 spells CASSPISGSGYNEQFF. CDR3 bases read: TGTGCCAGCAGCCCGATTAGCGGGAGTGGCTACAATGAG.

This clone showed up many times. Sequencing ends 3 residues short of the CDR3 end; the germline J gene provides the rest. V and J are TRBV6-1 and TRBJ1-2; possibly TRBD1 for D (5 bases). This CDR3 contains 12 residues. Germline values: CDR1 MNHNS, CDR2 SASEGT. The V end lost 3 bases, the J end lost 5 bases, and 7 bases lay between the germline ends. The CDR3 loop reads CASSDGQYGYTF. The DNA read from the CDR3 is TGTGCCAGCAGTGACGGACAATATGGC.

This clone has at least ten counts. This specimen includes other DNA sequences encoding the same CDR3. CDR3 sequence reads: CAWSTRQVLAKNIQYF. Incomplete CDR3 DNA: TGTGCCTGGAGTACAAGACAGGTGCTAGCCAAAAACATT. The chain combines TRBV30 with TRBJ2-4, with a weak D call TRBD1 (6 bases). The read terminates 3 residues before the CDR3 end, so the remaining end is supplied by the germline J gene. Trimming cost V 2 bases and J 0 bases, with 14 bases left between them. This CDR3 is built from 16 residues. Germline V CDR1 and CDR2: GTSNPN, SVGIG (reference sequence).

A word on this clone: The observed sequence ends 3 residues before the CDR3 terminus, with the missing tail filled in from the germline J gene. The V and J genes are TRBV7-9 and TRBJ2-7; 7 nucleotides line up with TRBD2. With V trimmed by 5 bases and J by 3 bases, 7 bases remained unmatched. Germline CDR1 SEHNR, CDR2 FQNEAQ (reference sequence). The CDR3 is made up of 14 amino acids. The DNA read from the CDR3 is TGTGCCAGCAGCGCCAAGGGAGGGGTCTACGAG. Encoded protein: CASSAKGGVYE. The full CDR3 protein reads CASSAKGGVYEQYF.

There are many counts of this clone. The sequenced part of the CDR3 DNA is TGTGCCAGTACCTCGGTGGGGGGTCCAACTAATGAAAAA. Its translation: CASTSVGGPTNEK. From start to end, the CDR3 is CASTSVGGPTNEKLFF. The V gene is TRBV19, the J gene TRBJ1-4; D might be TRBD1 (5 bases). The read stops 3 residues short of the end of the CDR3; the missing end is completed from the germline J gene. V was shortened by 7 bases and J by 0 bases, with 15 bases between the two germline ends. The CDR3 totals 16 residues. CDR1 is LNHDA and CDR2 is SQIVND in the germline V gene (reference sequence). The variable domain in full, completed from reference TRBV19 and TRBJ1-4, reads DGGITQSPKYLFRKEGQNVTLSCEQNLNHDAMYWYRQDPGQGLRLIYYSQIVNDFQKGDIAEGYSVSREKKESFPLTVTSAQKNPTAFYLCASTSVGGPTNEKLFFGSGTQLSVL.

Comments on this clone: The CDR3 end falls 3 residues outside the read, so it is completed with the germline J gene. The chain is built from TRBV7-9 and TRBJ2-1, with 8 bases lining up with TRBD2. The germline V gene encodes CDR1 SEHNR and CDR2 FQNEAQ (reference sequence). The CDR3 spans 13 residues. Trimming removed 3 bases from V and 6 bases from J; junction bases left unmatched: 1. The CDR3 DNA, read in part, is TGTGCCAGCAGCTTGACTAGCGCCAATGAG. Protein: CASSLTSANE. Given in full, the CDR3 is CASSLTSANEQFF.

This clone was found many times. The DNA ends 3 residues before the CDR3 does, and the rest of the CDR3 is filled in from the germline J gene. The gene calls are TRBV18 and TRBJ2-3; TRBD2 matches 7 bases. With V trimmed by 3 bases and J by 2 bases, 17 bases remained unmatched. CDR3 length equals 19 residues. Germline CDR1 is KGHSH and CDR2 is LQKENI. CDR3 loop: CASSPEQLATIPPTDTQYF. The sequenced CDR3 bases are TGTGCCAGCTCACCGGAGCAACTAGCGACAATCCCCCCCACAGATACG.